Following are 31 T cell receptor beta chains from one sample sequenced in a study of T cell responses to AZD1222 COVID-19 vaccine. Produced via immunoSEQ multiplex PCR; TCRdb's table is partial and in-frame only. The profile covers 65,000 to 70,000 clones, with about 90% appearing a single time and 7.5% to 9% taken by the ten largest. The specimen comprised peripheral blood, sampled on day 0 of AZD1222 vaccination. The source of these receptors is an adult in good health.

The chain carries TRBV18 and TRBJ2-5; a weak D match, TRBD2 (5 bases). The CDR3 is 13 amino acids. CDR1 and CDR2 from the germline V gene are KGHSH and LQKENI. V was shortened by 4 bases and J by 2 bases, with 8 bases between the two germline ends. CDR3 sequence reads: CASSRTGQETQYF. The CDR3 DNA sequence: TGTGCCAGCTCACGGACGGGACAAGAGACCCAGTACTTC.

This clone was counted between two and nine times. The chain uses TRBV5-1 and TRBJ2-4; TRBD2 is a possible D gene (6 bases). Trimming removed 4 bases at V and 6 bases at J, with 20 bases between. Germline V gives CDR1 SGHRS, CDR2 YFSETQ. The CDR3 length is 16 residues. As DNA, the CDR3 is TGCGCCAGCAGCCGCTTTGGACCGGGAGCCGGAAACATTCAGTACTTC. Its translation: CASSRFGPGAGNIQYF.

The rearrangement uses TRBV30 and TRBJ2-3; TRBD1 aligns across 9 bases. Trimming cost V 0 bases and J 8 bases; bases outside gene matches: 12. The length of the CDR3 is 16 residues. CDR1 and CDR2 (germline): GTSNPN, SVGIG (reference sequence). CDR3 sequence (DNA): TGTGCCTGGAGTGTCCGCTGGGACAGGGAGCAAAGTACGCAGTATTTT. Translating it yields CAWSVRWDREQSTQYF.

This clone was detected once. The V gene is TRBV5-4, the J gene TRBJ2-1, with TRBD2 matching over 10 bases. Trimming took 6 bases from V and 10 from J; bases not matched to a gene: 10. Germline V gene lookup returns CDR1 SGHNT and CDR2 YYREEE (reference sequence). This CDR3 region has 14 residues. The chain's CDR3 is CASTTSGTPREQFF. The CDR3 nucleotides read TGTGCCAGCACCACTAGCGGGACCCCCAGAGAGCAGTTCTTC.

The chain recombines TRBV20-1 with TRBJ2-7; no definite D call. Germline V gives CDR1 DFQATT, CDR2 SNEGSKA (reference sequence). The CDR3 extends over 11 amino acids. V shed 0 bases and J shed 2 bases, with 2 bases lying between them. The CDR3 nucleotides are TGCAGTGCTAGAGACCCCTACGAGCAGTACTTC. It yields the protein CSARDPYEQYF.

The chain links TRBV19 to TRBJ1-2, with D possibly matching TRBD1 (5 bases). Trimming took off 4 bases at V and 5 bases at J, with 17 bases between the two ends. The CDR3 runs 15 residues. Germline V gene lookup returns CDR1 LNHDA and CDR2 SQIVND (reference sequence). Written as DNA, the CDR3 is TGTGCCAGTAGTAGGTCGGAGGGCGCAGGGTATGGCTACACCTTC. Residues: CASSRSEGAGYGYTF.

The V and J genes are TRBV28 and TRBJ2-3, with a possible D match to TRBD2 (5 bases). CDR3 length equals 16 residues. V gave up 5 bases and J gave up 2 bases, with 17 bases separating them. The germline V gene has CDR1 MDHEN and CDR2 SYDVKM. CDR3 in DNA: TGTGCCAGCAGTCCCTCAACTAGAGCACTCACAGATACGCAGTATTTT. Translated, it gives CASSPSTRALTDTQYF.

The rearrangement joins TRBV24-1 to TRBJ1-2, with 9 bases matching TRBD1. The V segment lost 4 bases and the J segment 7 bases; nucleotides outside the gene matches: 3. The CDR3 loop spans 13 amino acids. The germline V gene has CDR1 KGHDR and CDR2 SFDVKD. CDR3 DNA sequence: TGTGCCACCAGTGAACAGGGGGCAGGTGGCTACACCTTC. It encodes CATSEQGAGGYTF.

This chain links TRBV27 with TRBJ2-7; perhaps D is TRBD1 or TRBD2 (5 bases each). This CDR3 spans 13 amino acids. Trimming removed 3 bases from V and 5 bases from J, with 11 bases in between. Germline values: CDR1 MNHEY, CDR2 SMNVEV (reference sequence). The CDR3 reads CASSFSGTHEQYF. Written as DNA, the CDR3 is TGTGCCAGCAGTTTTTCTGGGACCCACGAGCAGTACTTC.

The rearrangement joins TRBV6-5 to TRBJ2-3; D is unresolved. Germline V CDR1 and CDR2: MNHEY, SVGAGI. This CDR3 contains 14 residues. Trimming took 5 bases from V and 2 from J, leaving 11 bases between them. The CDR3 sequence: CASSTLTTTDTQYF. CDR3 coding DNA: TGTGCCAGCAGTACCCTGACAACCACAGATACGCAGTATTTT.

This clone was seen just once. This rearrangement joins TRBV7-9 to TRBJ1-2; D is ambiguous. CDR3 size: 12 residues. Germline CDR1 is SEHNR and CDR2 is FQNEAQ (reference sequence). V lost 1 base and J lost 8, with 8 bases in between. The CDR3 sequence: CASSLVRWGYTF. The CDR3 nucleotides are TGTGCCAGCAGCTTAGTGCGGTGGGGCTACACCTTC.

The rearrangement links TRBV28 to TRBJ2-7, with TRBD1 matching over 10 bases. CDR3 length: 16 amino acids. V lost 6 bases and J lost 1; bases outside the gene matches: 9. In germline, CDR1 is MDHEN, CDR2 SYDVKM. The CDR3 protein is CASRTGGGFGSYEQYF. The CDR3, as DNA: TGTGCCAGCAGGACAGGGGGCGGATTTGGATCCTACGAGCAGTACTTC.

The chain couples TRBV11-2 to TRBJ1-6; 9 bases match TRBD1. Germline-derived CDR1 and CDR2 are SGHAT and FQNNGV. This CDR3 comprises 15 residues. With V trimmed by 3 bases and J by 7 bases, 4 bases remained unmatched. CDR3 sequence reads: CASSFPGQGNSPLHF. The CDR3, as DNA: TGTGCCAGCAGCTTCCCGGGACAGGGCAATTCACCCCTCCACTTT.

This chain links TRBV29-1 with TRBJ2-7; 7 nucleotides agree with TRBD1. V dropped 6 bases and J dropped 3; count of bases not matched to a gene: 11. The length of the CDR3 is 14 residues. The germline V gene has CDR1 SQVTM and CDR2 ANQGSEA. DNA for the CDR3: TGCAGCGTGATTCAAGACAGGGTCGGCTACGAGCAGTACTTC. Translated: CSVIQDRVGYEQYF.

This clone appeared once. The rearrangement links TRBV28 to TRBJ2-7, with D possibly matching TRBD2 (7 bases). V lost 8 bases, J lost 0 bases, and 14 bases lay in between. The CDR3 sequence is 14 residues long. Looked up from germline, CDR1 is MDHEN and CDR2 is SYDVKM. CDR3 sequence: CASERGGSSYEQYF. The CDR3 bases are TGTGCCAGCGAGAGGGGGGGAAGCTCCTACGAGCAGTACTTC.

V is TRBV20-1 and J is TRBJ1-2; no definite D call. Germline CDR1 is DFQATT and CDR2 is SNEGSKA (reference sequence). The CDR3 covers 12 residues. V shed 3 bases and J shed 4 bases, with 9 bases lying between them. The CDR3 loop reads CSASAGSYGYTF. The CDR3 DNA reads as TGCAGTGCTAGTGCGGGGTCCTATGGCTACACCTTC.

The chain employs TRBV2 and TRBJ2-1; D unclear. The CDR3 contains 11 residues. Germline CDR1 and CDR2: SNHLY and FYNNEI. V lost 6 bases and J lost 4, with 4 bases in between. The CDR3 protein is CASRVYNEQFF. The CDR3 nucleotides read TGTGCCAGCAGGGTTTACAATGAGCAGTTCTTC.

The rearrangement joins TRBV2 to TRBJ2-6; tentatively, D is TRBD2 (5 bases). The V end lost 6 bases, the J end lost 0 bases, and 15 bases lay between the germline ends. CDR1 is SNHLY, CDR2 FYNNEI, per germline. The CDR3 is 17 amino acids. The CDR3 region has the DNA TGTGCCAGCAGCCAGCGGTCCCACTCCTCTGGGGCCAACGTCCTGACTTTC. It translates to CASSQRSHSSGANVLTF.

J is TRBJ2-3 and V is TRBV15, with a possible D match to TRBD2 (6 bases). Germline CDR1 is LNHNV and CDR2 is YYDKDF (reference sequence). The germline V and J ends were trimmed by 1 base and 3 bases, with 11 bases remaining between them. The CDR3 spans 15 residues. The CDR3 spells CATSRGGDATDTQYF. CDR3 coding DNA: TGTGCCACCAGCAGAGGCGGGGACGCAACAGATACGCAGTATTTT.

This chain links TRBV9 with TRBJ1-2; 9 nucleotides match TRBD1. The junction had 7 bases not matched to a gene; V was cut back by 6 bases and J by 4 bases. The CDR3 is made up of 14 amino acids. Per germline, CDR1 SGDLS and CDR2 YYNGEE. The CDR3 DNA reads as TGTGCCAGCAACCGCCAGGGACAGGGCTATGGCTACACCTTC. It yields the protein CASNRQGQGYGYTF.

This chain uses TRBV5-6 with TRBJ2-7, with a weak D call TRBD1 (5 bases). With 4 bases removed from V and 1 base from J, the gap between germline ends came to 12 bases. Germline V gene sequence: CDR1 SGHDT, CDR2 YYEEEE. This CDR3 spans 14 amino acids. The CDR3 DNA is TGTGCCAGCAGCCACTCCAGGGTGTCCTACGAGCAGTACTTC. Protein sequence: CASSHSRVSYEQYF.

This sequence joins TRBV27 and TRBJ2-5; 10 bases match TRBD1. CDR3 length equals 13 residues. Per the germline V gene, CDR1 is MNHEY and CDR2 is SMNVEV (reference sequence). The V segment lost 9 bases and the J segment 2 bases; nucleotides outside the gene matches: 3. CDR3 DNA sequence: TGTGCCAGTGGGACAGGGGAACAAGAGACCCAGTACTTC. Encoded protein: CASGTGEQETQYF.

V usage is TRBV27 and J usage is TRBJ2-3, with a weak D call TRBD1 (6 bases). V was shortened by 5 bases and J by 3 bases, with 18 bases between the two germline ends. The CDR3 extends over 16 amino acids. Germline CDR1 MNHEY, CDR2 SMNVEV (reference sequence). CDR3 nucleotides: TGTGCCAGCAGTCATTCTCGACAGGTACGGACAGATACGCAGTATTTT. Its protein product is CASSHSRQVRTDTQYF.

The chain is built from TRBV27 and TRBJ2-7, with 9 bases matching TRBD1. Per germline, CDR1 MNHEY and CDR2 SMNVEV (reference sequence). V lost 5 bases, J lost 0 bases, and 8 bases stayed unmatched. The length of the CDR3 is 16 residues. The CDR3 DNA sequence: TGTGCCAGCAGTATTAGAGGGACAGGGCTCTCCTACGAGCAGTACTTC. Amino acid sequence: CASSIRGTGLSYEQYF.

The chain couples TRBV30 to TRBJ1-1; perhaps TRBD1 as D (5 bases). The germline CDR1 and CDR2 sequences are GTSNPN and SVGIG (reference sequence). V was shortened by 0 bases and J by 8 bases, with 16 bases between the two germline ends. The CDR3 runs 14 residues. In DNA form, the CDR3 reads TGTGCCTGGAGTGTAAGGAGGGGAGAGGGAGAAGCTTTCTTT. Encoded protein: CAWSVRRGEGEAFF.

This chain connects TRBV21-1 to TRBJ2-3; TRBD2 is taken as the D call from the table, unchecked against the DNA. TRBV21-1 is flagged as a pseudogene. The CDR3 runs 18 residues. CDR3 in DNA: TGTGCCAGCAGCACACCTAGCGGGAGTACCCACCACACAGATACGCAGTATTTT. Translating gives CASSTPSGSTHHTDTQYF.

The V gene is TRBV9, the J gene TRBJ2-3, with TRBD1 identical over 9 bases. The CDR3 runs 17 residues. The ends lost 4 bases at V and 0 bases at J; junction bases unmatched: 9. Germline loops: CDR1 SGDLS, CDR2 YYNGEE. This chain's CDR3 is CASSSGQGRTSTDTQYF. The CDR3 DNA is TGTGCCAGCAGCTCGGGACAGGGCCGGACTAGCACAGATACGCAGTATTTT.

This rearrangement joins TRBV10-1 to TRBJ2-1; TRBD1 might be the D (5 bases). Trimming removed 4 bases from V and 7 bases from J, with 11 bases in between. This CDR3 is 13 amino acids long. Germline CDR1 and CDR2: WNHNN and SYGVQD (reference sequence). CDR3 coding DNA: TGCGCCAGCAGTGGGGCAGGGCGGAATGAGCAGTTCTTC. It is translated as CASSGAGRNEQFF.

This chain links TRBV6-2 or TRBV6-3 with TRBJ2-7; 8 bases fit TRBD2. Germline V gene data show CDR1 as MNHEY and CDR2 as SVGEGT. V lost 2 bases to trimming and J lost 3 bases; unmatched junction nucleotides: 6. The CDR3 length is 15 residues. The chain's CDR3 is CASSYQAGVIYEQYF. CDR3 coding DNA: TGTGCCAGCAGTTACCAAGCGGGAGTGATCTACGAGCAGTACTTC.

The chain recombines TRBV5-1 with TRBJ2-1; 9 bases fit TRBD2. The junction had 5 bases not matched to a gene; V was cut back by 0 bases and J by 4 bases. Germline-derived CDR1 and CDR2 are SGHRS and YFSETQ. This CDR3 is 16 amino acids long. The CDR3 here is CASSLGPTSGYNEQFF. DNA of the CDR3: TGCGCCAGCAGCTTGGGTCCCACTAGCGGGTACAATGAGCAGTTCTTC.

The CDR3 sequence is CASSLAGEYEQYF. For the CDR3, the DNA is TGTGCCAGCAGCTTGGCAGGAGAATACGAGCAGTACTTC. The rearrangement joins TRBV7-2 to TRBJ2-7; D gene unclear. The germline V gene has CDR1 SGHTA and CDR2 FQGNSA. CDR3 length: 13 residues. Trimming cost V 3 bases and J 4 bases, with 10 bases left between them. The full variable domain, with the rest looked up from reference TRBV7-2 and TRBJ2-7, is GAGVSQSPSNKVTEKGKDVELRCDPISGHTALYWYRQSLGQGLEFLIYFQGNSAPDKSGLPSDRFSAERTGGSVSTLTIQRTQQEDSAVYLCASSLAGEYEQYFGPGTRLTVT.